This TCR beta chain was captured in a study of shared clonotypes between healthy human individuals. General study findings and limits: Larger richness was generally estimated for naive than memory subsets.

The study ran the assay at deep level. Measured with immunoSEQ multiplex PCR; TCRdb has only the in-frame clones, and not every one. The data show about 1.5 million clones, approximately 98% seen once. A note on this clone: Its antigen is not known. The same CDR3 is also encoded by other DNA sequences in this sample.

This sequence originates from a man between 25 and 39 years old in good health. Sequencing was carried out using naive CD4+ T cells sorted from blood. Subset: CD45RA+ positively selected.

CDR3 protein: CASSPRQEETQYF. CDR3 DNA sequence: TGTGCCAGCTCACCAAGGCAGGAGGAGACCCAGTACTTC. The chain employs TRBV18 and TRBJ2-5, with D hard to call. Germline CDR1 and CDR2: KGHSH and LQKENI. The V end lost 2 bases, the J end lost 5 bases, and 9 bases lay between the germline ends. The CDR3 covers 13 residues.